The 27 T cell receptor beta chains reported below all come from one sample, sequenced in a study of naive and memory T cell subsets. Two oligonucleotides, mixed equimolar, formed the beta constant-region primer covering TRBC1 and TRBC2. The ligated cDNA underwent four PCR rounds using SP2 and nested alpha and beta constant-region primers. TCRdb itself ran the UMI-ligation and nested PCR reads through MiXCR, one entry per CDR3 protein. The sample records 20,000 to 25,000 distinct CDR3 sequences, 7% to 10% being singletons. Sequenced input: central memory CD8+ T cells from blood. The receptors shown here come from a human donor in good health.

The rearrangement links TRBV9 to TRBJ2-2, with no clear D. Germline V gives CDR1 SGDLS, CDR2 YYNGEE. The V and J ends lost 4 bases and 6 bases respectively, with 13 bases between them. The CDR3 covers 14 residues. The CDR3 loop is CASSPQSLSGELFF. Written as DNA, the CDR3 is TGTGCCAGCAGCCCACAAAGTCTCTCCGGGGAGCTGTTTTTT.

The genes are TRBV5-1 and TRBJ2-1; perhaps D is TRBD1 or TRBD2 (5 bases each). CDR1 SGHRS and CDR2 YFSETQ come from the germline V gene. The CDR3 extends over 13 amino acids. Trimming removed 1 base at V and 15 bases at J, with 17 bases between. CDR3: CASSLRAEGNRFF. CDR3 nucleotide sequence: TGCGCCAGCAGCTTGCGGGCAGAGGGGAACCGGTTCTTC.

The rearrangement uses TRBV12-3 or TRBV12-4 and TRBJ2-1; D assignment may be TRBD1 or TRBD2 (5 bases each). The CDR3 totals 15 residues. V lost 6 bases to trimming and J lost 6 bases, with 18 bases between them. CDR3 in amino acids: CASSSMGVGFNEQFF. Here the CDR3 DNA reads TGTGCCAGCAGCAGCATGGGGGTCGGGTTCAATGAGCAGTTCTTC.

This clonotype was counted ten times or more. V gene TRBV4-3 combines with J gene TRBJ2-7, with 7 positions matching TRBD2. Trimming cost V 8 bases and J 6 bases; bases outside gene matches: 13. The CDR3 spans 14 residues. CDR1 and CDR2 from the germline V gene are LGHNA and YSLEER. The CDR3, as DNA: TGCGCCAGCGGCGAACTAGCGTGGGGTTCCGAGCAGTACTTC. This translates into CASGELAWGSEQYF.

V and J are TRBV12-3 or TRBV12-4 and TRBJ2-1; 7 nucleotides line up with TRBD1. The junction had 18 bases not matched to a gene; V was cut back by 3 bases and J by 7 bases. CDR3 size: 18 residues. The CDR3 region is CASSFYPPDRAESNEQFF. In DNA, the CDR3 is TGTGCCAGCAGTTTTTACCCGCCCGACAGGGCCGAATCGAATGAGCAGTTCTTC.

In this sample, this clonotype turned up many times. The CDR3: CASSWRGGANEKLFF. CDR3 DNA sequence: TGTGCCAGCAGCTGGCGAGGGGGGGCGAATGAAAAACTGTTTTTT. V and J are TRBV5-4 and TRBJ1-4, with D perhaps TRBD1 (6 bases). Trimming shortened V by 3 bases and J by 5 bases, and 14 bases separated the two germline ends. The CDR3 extends over 15 amino acids. Germline V gene sequence: CDR1 SGHNT, CDR2 YYREEE (reference sequence).

The chain has TRBV29-1 and TRBJ2-5; the D gene is possibly TRBD1 (6 bases). V gave up 3 bases and J gave up 5 bases, with 10 bases separating them. Germline CDR1 reads SQVTM; CDR2 reads ANQGSEA. This CDR3 region has 12 residues. The DNA of the CDR3 is TGCAGCGTTGATACAGGGACGGAGACCCAGTACTTC. Protein: CSVDTGTETQYF. Variable domain in full (rest from reference TRBV29-1 and TRBJ2-5): SAVISQKPSRDICQRGTSLTIQCQVDSQVTMMFWYRQQPGQSLTLIATANQGSEATYESGFVIDKFPISRPNLTFSTLTVSNMSPEDSSIYLCSVDTGTETQYFGPGTRLLVL.

V gene TRBV28 combines with J gene TRBJ2-1; 8 bases align to TRBD1. Trimming cost V 4 bases and J 13 bases; bases outside gene matches: 3. CDR3 length: 11 residues. Germline V CDR1 and CDR2: MDHEN, SYDVKM. The CDR3 DNA is TGTGCCAGCAGTTCCGGGACAGGACAGTTCTTC. It encodes CASSSGTGQFF.

This clonotype was seen just once. The chain is built from TRBV29-1 and TRBJ2-7; weak D call: TRBD2 (5 bases). The V and J ends lost 7 bases and 3 bases respectively, with 22 bases between them. Germline assignment: CDR1 SQVTM and CDR2 ANQGSEA. The CDR3 runs to 15 residues. The CDR3 loop is CSALGREPFIYEQYF. In DNA form, the CDR3 reads TGCAGCGCCCTGGGTCGGGAACCATTTATCTACGAGCAGTACTTC.

The chain has TRBV28 and TRBJ1-1, with no clear D. The germline V gene encodes CDR1 MDHEN and CDR2 SYDVKM. Trimming cost V 5 bases and J 10 bases, with 20 bases left between them. The CDR3 consists of 14 residues. Written as DNA, the CDR3 is TGTGCCAGCAGTCCTCGACCGGGATCCGGCGCAGCTTTCTTT. The encoded protein is CASSPRPGSGAAFF.

This clonotype was found a few times. The J gene is TRBJ2-5, the V gene TRBV7-9; D may be TRBD1 (5 bases). V lost 6 bases and J 0 bases, leaving 14 bases between the germline ends. Germline CDR1 SEHNR, CDR2 FQNEAQ (reference sequence). This CDR3 comprises 15 residues. The CDR3 DNA reads TGTGCCAGCAGTCGAAACGACAGATACCAAGAGACCCAGTACTTC. It translates to CASSRNDRYQETQYF.

V and J are TRBV11-2 and TRBJ1-1; 7 positions match TRBD1. The CDR3 is 15 residues long. Germline lookup yields CDR1 SGHAT and CDR2 FQNNGV. Unmatched junction bases numbered 10, after V lost 5 bases and J lost 4 bases. The chain's CDR3 is CASSTQGGEGTEAFF. Written as DNA, the CDR3 is TGTGCCAGCAGCACCCAGGGGGGAGAGGGCACTGAAGCTTTCTTT.

This clonotype was observed a few times. This sequence joins TRBV6-5 and TRBJ1-1, with D maybe TRBD1 (6 bases). The CDR3 runs 15 residues. V was pared by 6 bases and J by 3 bases, with 17 bases between. Per germline, CDR1 MNHEY and CDR2 SVGAGI. The chain's CDR3 is CASRPDRPGDTEAFF. CDR3 nucleotides: TGTGCCAGCAGGCCCGACAGGCCTGGGGACACTGAAGCTTTCTTT.

This clonotype was counted ten times or more. V gene TRBV20-1 combines with J gene TRBJ2-1; D is perhaps TRBD2 (6 bases). The CDR3 loop spans 15 amino acids. Per germline, CDR1 DFQATT and CDR2 SNEGSKA (reference sequence). The V end was cut by 6 bases, the J end by 4 bases, with 19 bases between. The CDR3, as DNA: TGCAGTGCCCCTGATTCGGGGGTGGGGTACAATGAGCAGTTCTTC. It codes for CSAPDSGVGYNEQFF.

The chain employs TRBV7-9 and TRBJ2-2; D is unclear. V lost 5 bases and J 6 bases, leaving 7 bases between the germline ends. Germline CDR1 SEHNR, CDR2 FQNEAQ (reference sequence). The CDR3 length is 12 residues. The CDR3 region has the DNA TGTGCCAGCAGCCCCCCCCCCGGGGAGCTGTTTTTT. It translates to CASSPPPGELFF.

This clonotype came up a few times. The chain is built from TRBV11-1 and TRBJ2-1; 9 bases are shared with TRBD2. J was trimmed by 2 bases and V by 1 base; bases with no gene match: 0. The CDR3 covers 15 residues. Germline assignment: CDR1 SGHAT and CDR2 FQDESV (reference sequence). The CDR3 protein is CASSLGLAAYNEQFF. CDR3 nucleotide sequence: TGTGCCAGCAGCTTAGGACTAGCGGCCTACAATGAGCAGTTCTTC.

This clonotype came up many times. The chain links TRBV20-1 to TRBJ1-1, with a weak D call TRBD1 (6 bases). The CDR3 is made up of 14 amino acids. Germline V CDR1 and CDR2: DFQATT, SNEGSKA (reference sequence). Trimming took off 1 base at V and 3 bases at J, with 12 bases between the two ends. The CDR3: CSARVSHRDTEAFF. CDR3 DNA: TGCAGTGCTAGAGTAAGTCACAGGGACACTGAAGCTTTCTTT.

A few counts support this clonotype. The V gene is TRBV21-1, the J gene TRBJ2-1; the table's D call of TRBD1 was not tested on the DNA. TRBV21-1 corresponds to a pseudogene. This CDR3 is 13 amino acids long. DNA for the CDR3: TGTGCCAGCCCCAGACAGGGGTTCAATGAGCAGTTCTTC. It translates to CASPRQGFNEQFF.

This clonotype was seen a few times. V gene TRBV6-2 or TRBV6-3 combines with J gene TRBJ1-6; 8 bases match TRBD1. The CDR3 consists of 15 residues. CDR1 and CDR2 from the germline V gene are MNHEY and SVGEGT. V shed 5 bases, J shed 2 bases, and the junction held 2 bases outside the gene matches. DNA for the CDR3: TGTGCCAGCAGTGACAGGGGTACCTATAATTCACCCCTCCACTTT. As protein: CASSDRGTYNSPLHF.

The chain uses TRBV28 and TRBJ2-7, with D hard to call. Germline CDR1 is MDHEN and CDR2 is SYDVKM. This CDR3 region has 10 residues. V lost 4 bases and J lost 3, with 1 base in between. This CDR3 is CASSCYEQYF. DNA for the CDR3: TGTGCCAGCAGTTGCTACGAGCAGTACTTC.

This clonotype has ten or more counts. The chain uses TRBV30 and TRBJ2-1; a possible D gene is TRBD2 (5 bases). The CDR3 is 14 amino acids. The germline V gene encodes CDR1 GTSNPN and CDR2 SVGIG (reference sequence). Trimming stripped 5 bases from V and 0 bases from J, with 11 bases between. The CDR3 DNA sequence: TGTGCCTGGTTAGCGTTAAGCTCCTACAATGAGCAGTTCTTC. Encoded protein: CAWLALSSYNEQFF.

This clonotype occurred a few times. The chain carries TRBV10-3 and TRBJ1-1; the D is unclear. This CDR3 is 14 amino acids long. Germline lookup yields CDR1 ENHRY and CDR2 SYGVKD. V was cut by 1 base and J by 1 base, with 7 bases left in between. CDR3 sequence reads: CAISEFGPNTEAFF. CDR3 nucleotides: TGTGCCATCAGTGAGTTTGGTCCGAACACTGAAGCTTTCTTT.

This clonotype turned up a few times. The chain joins TRBV5-8 to TRBJ1-5; 7 bases fit TRBD1. The length of the CDR3 is 15 residues. Per the germline V gene, CDR1 is SGHTS and CDR2 is YDEGEE. Trimming at V came to 2 bases and at J to 5 bases, leaving 7 bases not matched to a gene. Here the CDR3 reads CASSFSGQIYQPQHF. The CDR3 DNA sequence: TGTGCCAGCAGCTTTTCGGGACAGATATATCAGCCCCAGCATTTT.

The table lists this clonotype with many counts. CDR3 nucleotides: TGTGCCAGCAGCTTAGCTGGGACAGGGGTTATCAATCAGCCCCAGCATTTT. It encodes CASSLAGTGVINQPQHF. V usage is TRBV7-9 and J usage is TRBJ1-5; TRBD1 aligns across 10 bases. Germline CDR1 SEHNR, CDR2 FQNEAQ (reference sequence). CDR3 length equals 17 residues. With 0 bases clipped from V and 3 bases from J, the junction kept 5 bases outside the gene matches.

This clonotype showed up just a few times. This chain links TRBV30 with TRBJ1-1; possibly TRBD1 for D (5 bases). CDR1 is GTSNPN, CDR2 SVGIG, per germline (reference sequence). CDR3 length: 13 amino acids. The germline V and J ends were trimmed by 1 base and 4 bases, with 10 bases remaining between them. CDR3 bases: TGTGCCTGGAGTGCCACGCAGGGCACTGAAGCTTTCTTT. This codes for CAWSATQGTEAFF. The full variable domain, with the rest looked up from reference TRBV30 and TRBJ1-1, is SQTIHQWPATLVQPVGSPLSLECTVEGTSNPNLYWYRQAAGRGLQLLFYSVGIGQISSEVPQNLSASRPQDRQFILSSKKLLLSDSGFYLCAWSATQGTEAFFGQGTRLTVV.

The V and J genes are TRBV7-2 and TRBJ2-1, with 10 bases aligning to TRBD2. This CDR3 contains 16 residues. Germline lookup yields CDR1 SGHTA and CDR2 FQGNSA. Trimming removed 2 bases from V and 8 bases from J; junction bases left unmatched: 9. As DNA, the CDR3 is TGTGCCAGCAGCTTATGGTTAGCGGGGGGTTCTGATGAGCAGTTCTTC. Amino acid sequence: CASSLWLAGGSDEQFF.

This clonotype was picked up many times. This sequence joins TRBV24-1 and TRBJ2-3, with D possibly called TRBD1 or TRBD2 (6 bases each). There are 16 residues in the CDR3. The V and J ends lost 1 base and 5 bases respectively, with 15 bases between them. The V gene's germline CDR1 is KGHDR and CDR2 SFDVKD. CDR3 loop: CATSDFHNGGGDTQYF. The CDR3 nucleotides read TGTGCCACCAGTGATTTCCATAACGGAGGGGGAGATACGCAGTATTTT.